What follows describes a single T cell receptor beta chain. This clonotype was seen only a few times. Its specific antigen is unknown. Per-nucleotide qualities are absent, and no much larger clonotype sits a single base away. Sequencing was carried out with an Illumina HiSeq 2500. TCR beta libraries were prepared by quantitative 5'-RACE with molecular barcodes. The study's processing was this. A new computational method, built on a probabilistic model of VDJ rearrangement, was used to identify disease-linked TCR variants. TCRdb handled the public reads itself, with Q25 trimming in fastp and clone calling in MiXCR, and kept productive beta chains. Records with the same CDR3 protein are collapsed into one entry carrying the most frequent genes and DNA. What appears here as the V and J calls and clone size reflects TCRdb's work, not the paper's. This sample has about 800,000 distinct CDR3 sequences in its table, and 10% to 15% of those were observed once. The ten biggest clones cover 0.51% of the sample.

Looking up the germline V gene yields CDR1 KGHSH and CDR2 LQKENI. There are 14 amino acids in the CDR3, from cysteine to phenylalanine inclusive. The retained sequence is limited to the CDR3, 42 bases, with the frame set at the first base. Cut back by 5 bases and 4 bases, the V and J ends lie 14 bases apart. The data were taken from a study of CD8 T cells in ankylosing spondylitis (dated by TCRdb to the late 2010s). About the investigation overall: The study profiled T cell receptor beta repertoires in healthy donors and ankylosing spondylitis patients to find disease-linked TCR variants. In total, the full study cohort was made up of some 110 healthy donors and 25 ankylosing spondylitis patients. Peripheral blood was sampled, and synovial fluid was also collected from ankylosing spondylitis patients. What the authors observed across the whole study: Some TCR beta motif variants had previously been reported in synovial fluid and blood of reactive arthritis patients, which suggested common disease-initiation mechanisms. In peripheral blood, the disease-linked clones were found at relatively low frequencies and had a CD8+ phenotype. Blood from ankylosing spondylitis patients appeared to be characterized by a TCR beta motif made up of several highly homologous amino acid variants. The disease-linked clones were reported to be significantly enriched in matched synovial fluid samples from ankylosing spondylitis patients.

The sequence is built from TRBV18 and TRBJ1-1, with TRBD1 perhaps the D gene, on 6 matching bases. The specimen sequenced was blood, either unsorted or a sorted T cell fraction (not recorded which). The receptor's source is a male donor with ankylosing spondylitis. Here the CDR3 is given as CASSIQGLATEAFF. The nucleotides read TGTGCCAGCTCAATACAGGGTTTAGCCACTGAAGCTTTCTTT.